This TCR beta chain was found in a study of naive and memory T cell subsets. Study-wide results and caveats: Naive and memory repertoire findings lacked a ground truth for validation. Clonotypes are single alpha or beta chains, not paired receptors. Between naive and memory subsets, TCR abundance power law exponents differed.

CMV status came from CD4+ IFNgamma after overnight CMV lysate stimulation. This clonotype was recorded at least ten times. Its cognate antigen is unknown. The length of the CDR3 is 16 residues. Germline V gene lookup returns CDR1 DFQATT and CDR2 SNEGSKA (reference sequence). Trimming shortened V by 1 base and J by 1 base, and 16 bases separated the two germline ends. An equimolar mix of two oligonucleotides served as the beta constant-region primer for TRBC1 and TRBC2. Nested alpha and beta constant-region primers with the SP2 primer drove four PCR rounds on ligated cDNA. Each CDR3 protein is one row after TCRdb ran MiXCR on the UMI-ligation and nested PCR reads. This repertoire shows 80,000 or so distinct CDR3 sequences, around 9% found once; its top ten account for over 0.95%.

Sequenced: naive CD8+ T cells from blood. The chain uses TRBV20-1 and TRBJ1-1; D is undetermined. This receptor was obtained from a human donor in good health. The CDR3 DNA reads TGCAGTGCTAGAGTGGATCGGATGGGGAGGAACACTGAAGCTTTCTTT. As protein: CSARVDRMGRNTEAFF.